This TCR beta chain originates from a study of T cells after yellow fever vaccination. This clonotype was counted many times. TCRdb ran MiXCR on the 5' RACE reads and lists one entry per CDR3 protein. The sample carries some 250,000 distinct CDR3 sequences, about 3.9% recorded once. CDR1 and CDR2 from the germline V gene are SGDLS and YYNGEE. Between the trimmed V and J ends, which lost 0 bases and 5 bases, there was a span of 8 bases. CDR3 length: 14 amino acids. The receptor comes from a man between 18 and 29 years old who received the YFV17D yellow fever vaccine. This chain uses TRBV9 with TRBJ2-2; D is unresolved. The sequencing here drew on PBMCs, taken 15 days after the yellow fever booster vaccination. The CDR3 DNA reads TGTGCCAGCAGCGTAGAAGGTGGGACCGGGGAGCTGTTTTTT. Protein sequence: CASSVEGGTGELFF.